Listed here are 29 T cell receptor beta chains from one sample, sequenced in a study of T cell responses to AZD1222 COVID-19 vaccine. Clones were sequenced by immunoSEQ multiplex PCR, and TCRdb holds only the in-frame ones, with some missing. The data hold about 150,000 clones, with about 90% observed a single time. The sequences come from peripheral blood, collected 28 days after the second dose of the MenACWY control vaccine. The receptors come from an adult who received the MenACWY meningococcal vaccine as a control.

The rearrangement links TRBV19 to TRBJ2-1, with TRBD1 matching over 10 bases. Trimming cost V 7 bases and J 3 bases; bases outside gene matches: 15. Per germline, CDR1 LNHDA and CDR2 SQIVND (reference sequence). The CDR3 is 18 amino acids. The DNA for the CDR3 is TGTGCCAGTAACTCGAAAGGGGGACAGGGGTTTGGCTACAATGAGCAGTTCTTC. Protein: CASNSKGGQGFGYNEQFF.

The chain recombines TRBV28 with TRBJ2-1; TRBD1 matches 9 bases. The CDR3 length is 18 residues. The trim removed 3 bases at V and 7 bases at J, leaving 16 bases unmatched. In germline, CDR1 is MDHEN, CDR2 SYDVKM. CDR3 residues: CASSFFKGGGQGKNEQFF. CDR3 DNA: TGTGCCAGCAGTTTTTTTAAGGGTGGGGGACAGGGTAAGAATGAGCAGTTCTTC.

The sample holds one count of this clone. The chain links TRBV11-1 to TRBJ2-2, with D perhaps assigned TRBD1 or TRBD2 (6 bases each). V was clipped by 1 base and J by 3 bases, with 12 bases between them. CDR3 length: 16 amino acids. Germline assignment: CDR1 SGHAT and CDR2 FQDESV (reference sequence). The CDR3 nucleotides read TGTGCCAGCAGCTTAGGTTACAGGGAGGACACCGGGGAGCTGTTTTTT. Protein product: CASSLGYREDTGELFF.

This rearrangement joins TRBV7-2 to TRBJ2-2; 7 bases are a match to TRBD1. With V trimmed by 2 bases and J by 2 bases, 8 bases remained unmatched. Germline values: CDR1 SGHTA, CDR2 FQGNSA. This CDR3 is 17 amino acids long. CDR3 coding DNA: TGTGCCAGCAGCTTAAGCTCGCGACAGGGAAACACCGGGGAGCTGTTTTTT. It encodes CASSLSSRQGNTGELFF.

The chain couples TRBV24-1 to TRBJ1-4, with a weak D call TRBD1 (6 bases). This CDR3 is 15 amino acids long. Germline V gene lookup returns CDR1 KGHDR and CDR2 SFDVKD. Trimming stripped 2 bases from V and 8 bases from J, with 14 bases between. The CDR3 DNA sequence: TGTGCCACCAGTGATTCAACAGTGGGGGGCGAAAAACTGTTTTTT. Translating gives CATSDSTVGGEKLFF.

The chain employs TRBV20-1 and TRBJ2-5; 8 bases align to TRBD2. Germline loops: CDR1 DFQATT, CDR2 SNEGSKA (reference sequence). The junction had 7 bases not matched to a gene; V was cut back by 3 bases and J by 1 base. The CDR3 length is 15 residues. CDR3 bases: TGCAGTGCTAGTGCGGGGGGTTCCTTCCAAGAGACCCAGTACTTC. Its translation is CSASAGGSFQETQYF.

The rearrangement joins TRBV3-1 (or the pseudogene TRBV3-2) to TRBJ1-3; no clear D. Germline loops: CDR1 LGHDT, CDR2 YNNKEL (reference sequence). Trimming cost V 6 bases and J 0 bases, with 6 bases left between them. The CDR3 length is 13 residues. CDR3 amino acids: CASSPNSGNTIYF. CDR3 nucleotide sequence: TGTGCCAGCAGTCCAAACTCTGGAAACACCATATATTTT.

The CDR3 loop reads CASSEISSPGYTF. The CDR3 coding sequence is TGCGCCAGCAGTGAGATCTCCTCCCCCGGCTACACCTTC. This chain connects TRBV10-2 to TRBJ1-2; D is unresolved. Germline CDR1 and CDR2: WSHSY and SAAADI. V lost 2 bases, J lost 8 bases, and 12 bases lay in between. The CDR3 has 13 amino acids.

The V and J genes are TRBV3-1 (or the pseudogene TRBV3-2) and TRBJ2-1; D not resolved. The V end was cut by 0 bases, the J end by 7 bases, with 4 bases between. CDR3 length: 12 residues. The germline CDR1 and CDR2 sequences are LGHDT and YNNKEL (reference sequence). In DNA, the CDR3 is TGTGCCAGCAGCCAAGATATGAATGAGCAGTTCTTC. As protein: CASSQDMNEQFF.

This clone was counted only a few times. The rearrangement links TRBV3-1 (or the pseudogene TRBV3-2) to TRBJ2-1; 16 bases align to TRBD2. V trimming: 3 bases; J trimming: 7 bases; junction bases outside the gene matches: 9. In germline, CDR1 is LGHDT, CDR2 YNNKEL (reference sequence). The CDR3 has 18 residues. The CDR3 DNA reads TGTGCCAGCAGCCACGTATTCGGGACTAGCGGGAGGGGTAATGAGCAGTTCTTC. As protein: CASSHVFGTSGRGNEQFF.

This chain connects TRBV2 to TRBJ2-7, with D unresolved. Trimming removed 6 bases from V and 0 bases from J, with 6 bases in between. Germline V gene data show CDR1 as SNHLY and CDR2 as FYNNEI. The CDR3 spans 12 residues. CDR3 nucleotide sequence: TGTGCCAGCAGGGGTTACTCCTACGAGCAGTACTTC. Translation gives CASRGYSYEQYF. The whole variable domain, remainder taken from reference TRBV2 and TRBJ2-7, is EPEVTQTPSHQVTQMGQEVILRCVPISNHLYFYWYRQILGQKVEFLVSFYNNEISEKSEIFDDQFSVERPDGSNFTLKIRSTKLEDSAMYFCASRGYSYEQYFGPGTRLTVT.

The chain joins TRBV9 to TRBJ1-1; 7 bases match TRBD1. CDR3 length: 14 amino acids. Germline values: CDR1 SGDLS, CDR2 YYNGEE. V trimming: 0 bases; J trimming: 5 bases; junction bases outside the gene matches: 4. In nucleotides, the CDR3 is TGTGCCAGCAGCGTAGCCTCAGGGGGGACTGAAGCTTTCTTT. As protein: CASSVASGGTEAFF.

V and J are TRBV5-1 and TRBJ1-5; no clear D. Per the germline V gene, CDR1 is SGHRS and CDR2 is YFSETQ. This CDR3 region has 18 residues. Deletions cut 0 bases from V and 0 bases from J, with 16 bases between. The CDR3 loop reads CASSLAPGGSYSNQPQHF. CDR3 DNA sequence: TGCGCCAGCAGCTTGGCACCTGGAGGGAGCTATAGCAATCAGCCCCAGCATTTT.

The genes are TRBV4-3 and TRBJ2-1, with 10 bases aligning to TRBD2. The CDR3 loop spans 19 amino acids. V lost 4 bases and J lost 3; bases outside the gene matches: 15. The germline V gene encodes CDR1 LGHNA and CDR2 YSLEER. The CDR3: CASSRERLELAGLYNEQFF. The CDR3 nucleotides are TGCGCCAGCAGCCGGGAAAGACTGGAACTAGCGGGGCTCTACAATGAGCAGTTCTTC.

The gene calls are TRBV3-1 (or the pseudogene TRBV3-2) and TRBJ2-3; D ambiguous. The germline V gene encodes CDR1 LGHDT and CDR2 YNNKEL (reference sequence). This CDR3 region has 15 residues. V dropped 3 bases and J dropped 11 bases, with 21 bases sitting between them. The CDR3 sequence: CASSHSSETQVGQYF. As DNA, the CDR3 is TGTGCCAGCAGCCACTCCTCGGAGACCCAGGTGGGGCAGTATTTT.

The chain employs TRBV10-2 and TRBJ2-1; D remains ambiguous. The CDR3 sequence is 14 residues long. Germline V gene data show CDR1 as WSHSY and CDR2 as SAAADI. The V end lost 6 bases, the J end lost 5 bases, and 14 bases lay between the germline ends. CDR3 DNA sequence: TGCGCCAGCAGAAAGGACCAGATTGACAATGAGCAGTTCTTC. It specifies CASRKDQIDNEQFF.

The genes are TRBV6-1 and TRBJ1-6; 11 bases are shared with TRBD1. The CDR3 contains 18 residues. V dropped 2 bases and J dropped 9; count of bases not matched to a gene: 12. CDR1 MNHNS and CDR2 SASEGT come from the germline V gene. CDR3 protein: CASSELVGQGARFSPLHF. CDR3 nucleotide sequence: TGTGCCAGCAGTGAACTGGTTGGACAGGGGGCGCGATTTTCACCCCTCCACTTT.

The CDR3 loop reads CASSQDSRGREHGYTF. The CDR3 DNA is TGTGCCAGCAGCCAAGATTCCCGCGGGCGGGAACATGGCTACACCTTC. The chain is built from TRBV3-1 (or the pseudogene TRBV3-2) and TRBJ1-2; D not certain. V was trimmed by 0 bases and J by 6 bases, leaving 17 bases between them. The CDR3 loop spans 16 amino acids. Germline assignment: CDR1 LGHDT and CDR2 YNNKEL (reference sequence).

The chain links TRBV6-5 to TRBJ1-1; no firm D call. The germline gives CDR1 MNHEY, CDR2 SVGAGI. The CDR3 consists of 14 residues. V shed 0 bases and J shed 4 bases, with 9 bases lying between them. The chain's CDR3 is CASSYSSGSTEAFF. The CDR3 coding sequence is TGTGCCAGCAGTTACTCGAGTGGGTCCACTGAAGCTTTCTTT.

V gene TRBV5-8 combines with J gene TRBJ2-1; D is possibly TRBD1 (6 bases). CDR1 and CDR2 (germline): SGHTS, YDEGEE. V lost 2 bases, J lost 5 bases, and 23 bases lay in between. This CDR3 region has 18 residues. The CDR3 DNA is TGTGCCAGCAGCTTCAGGGGTGAGAGGGGATCCAGGGACAATGAGCAGTTCTTC. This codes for CASSFRGERGSRDNEQFF.

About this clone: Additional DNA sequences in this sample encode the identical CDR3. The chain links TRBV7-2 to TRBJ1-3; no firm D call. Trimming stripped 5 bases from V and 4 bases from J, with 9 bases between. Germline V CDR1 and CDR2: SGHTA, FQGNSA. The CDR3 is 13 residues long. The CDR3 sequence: CASSQSSGNTIYF. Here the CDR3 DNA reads TGTGCCAGCAGCCAAAGTTCAGGAAACACCATATATTTT.

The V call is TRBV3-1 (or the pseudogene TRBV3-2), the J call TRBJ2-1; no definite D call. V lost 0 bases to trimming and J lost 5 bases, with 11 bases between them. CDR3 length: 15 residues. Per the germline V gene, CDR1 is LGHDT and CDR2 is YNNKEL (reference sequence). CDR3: CASSQDLGSNNEQFF. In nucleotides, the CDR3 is TGTGCCAGCAGCCAAGATCTTGGGTCAAACAATGAGCAGTTCTTC.

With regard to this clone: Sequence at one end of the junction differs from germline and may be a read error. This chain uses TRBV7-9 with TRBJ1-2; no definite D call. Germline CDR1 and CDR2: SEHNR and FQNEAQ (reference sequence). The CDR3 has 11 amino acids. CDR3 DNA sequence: TGTGCCAGCAGCTTAGACCCCTTGACGTTCTTC. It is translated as CASSLDPLTFF.

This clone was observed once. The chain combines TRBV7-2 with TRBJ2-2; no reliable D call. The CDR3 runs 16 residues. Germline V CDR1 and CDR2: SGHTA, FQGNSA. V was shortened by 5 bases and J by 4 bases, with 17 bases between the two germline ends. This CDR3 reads CASSPTIISSTGELFF. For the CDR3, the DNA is TGTGCCAGCAGCCCCACCATTATCTCGAGCACCGGGGAGCTGTTTTTT.

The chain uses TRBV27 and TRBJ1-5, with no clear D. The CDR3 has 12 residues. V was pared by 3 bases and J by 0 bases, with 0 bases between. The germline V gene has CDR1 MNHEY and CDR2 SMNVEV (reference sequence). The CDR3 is CASSFSNQPQHF. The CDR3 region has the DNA TGTGCCAGCAGTTTTAGCAATCAGCCCCAGCATTTT.

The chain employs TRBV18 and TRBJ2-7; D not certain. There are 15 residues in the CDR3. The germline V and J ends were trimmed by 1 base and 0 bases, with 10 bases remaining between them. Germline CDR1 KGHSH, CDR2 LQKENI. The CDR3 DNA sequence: TGTGCCAGCTCACCACTACCGGGCCTCTCCTACGAGCAGTACTTC. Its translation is CASSPLPGLSYEQYF. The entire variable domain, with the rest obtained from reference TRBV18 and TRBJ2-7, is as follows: NAGVMQNPRHLVRRRGQEARLRCSPMKGHSHVYWYRQLPEEGLKFMVYLQKENIIDESGMPKERFSAEFPKEGPSILRIQQVVRGDSAAYFCASSPLPGLSYEQYFGPGTRLTVT.

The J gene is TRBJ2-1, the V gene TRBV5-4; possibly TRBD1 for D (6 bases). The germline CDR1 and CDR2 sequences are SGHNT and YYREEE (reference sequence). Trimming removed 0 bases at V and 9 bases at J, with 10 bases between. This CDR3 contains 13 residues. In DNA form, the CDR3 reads TGTGCCAGCAGCTTGGTCGGACAGACTGAGCAGTTCTTC. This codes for CASSLVGQTEQFF.

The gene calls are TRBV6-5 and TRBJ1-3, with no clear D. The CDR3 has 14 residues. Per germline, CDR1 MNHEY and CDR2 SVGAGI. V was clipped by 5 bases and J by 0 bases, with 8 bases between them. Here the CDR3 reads CASSSANSGNTIYF. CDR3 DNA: TGTGCCAGCAGTAGTGCTAACTCTGGAAACACCATATATTTT.

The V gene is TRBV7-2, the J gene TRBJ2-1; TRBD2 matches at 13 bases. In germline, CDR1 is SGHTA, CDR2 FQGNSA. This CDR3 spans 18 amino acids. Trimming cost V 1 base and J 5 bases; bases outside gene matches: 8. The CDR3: CASSLELAGGPRNNEQFF. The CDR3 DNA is TGTGCCAGCAGCTTAGAACTAGCGGGGGGGCCGAGGAACAATGAGCAGTTCTTC. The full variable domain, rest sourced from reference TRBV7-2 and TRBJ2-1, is GAGVSQSPSNKVTEKGKDVELRCDPISGHTALYWYRQSLGQGLEFLIYFQGNSAPDKSGLPSDRFSAERTGGSVSTLTIQRTQQEDSAVYLCASSLELAGGPRNNEQFFGPGTRLTVL.